The next 8 T cell receptor beta chains were all read from a single sample in a study of shared clonotypes between healthy human individuals. This table comes from immunoSEQ multiplex PCR, and its TCRdb copy is limited to in-frame clones, with some not included. There are 780,000 or so clones in the sample; roughly two thirds occur only once, and roughly 1.8% lies in the top ten. Sequencing was performed on memory CD4+ T cells sorted from blood. The subset denotes: CD45RA-negative fraction. Receptor source: a woman aged 30 to 39 in good health.

In its sample, this clone was seen many times. V usage is TRBV6-4 and J usage is TRBJ1-4, with no clear D. The CDR3 consists of 13 residues. Trimming pared 7 bases from V and 8 bases from J, leaving 14 bases between. Germline V lookup: CDR1 MRHNA, CDR2 SNTAGT. The CDR3 loop is CASIRFKAEKLFF. The CDR3 DNA reads TGTGCCAGCATACGCTTCAAGGCCGAAAAACTGTTTTTT.

The chain couples TRBV10-3 to TRBJ2-5; 7 nucleotides align to TRBD1. CDR1 is ENHRY and CDR2 is SYGVKD in the germline V gene. With 6 bases clipped from V and 4 bases from J, the junction kept 8 bases outside the gene matches. The CDR3 totals 14 residues. CDR3 amino acids: CAIRERQGAETQYF. The CDR3 region has the DNA TGTGCCATCAGGGAGAGACAGGGTGCAGAGACCCAGTACTTC.

This CDR3 is CASSYREPQHF. DNA of the CDR3: TGTGCCAGCAGTTACAGGGAGCCCCAGCATTTT. V gene TRBV28 combines with J gene TRBJ1-5, with D perhaps TRBD1 (6 bases). This CDR3 has 11 residues. Trimming took 4 bases from V and 8 from J, leaving 6 bases between them. In germline, CDR1 is MDHEN, CDR2 SYDVKM.

This sequence joins TRBV7-9 and TRBJ2-3; a possible D gene is TRBD2 (5 bases). From germline, CDR1 is SEHNR and CDR2 FQNEAQ (reference sequence). This CDR3 has 13 amino acids. V was clipped by 8 bases and J by 4 bases, with 13 bases between them. CDR3 DNA sequence: TGTGCCAGCGGACTGGCCACGTCAGATACGCAGTATTTT. It is translated as CASGLATSDTQYF.

The count of this clone is one. The chain recombines TRBV30 with TRBJ2-6; TRBD1 might be the D (5 bases). Germline CDR1 is GTSNPN and CDR2 is SVGIG (reference sequence). Trimming stripped 6 bases from V and 0 bases from J, with 9 bases between. The CDR3 is 14 residues long. The DNA for the CDR3 is TGTGCCTGCCTTAGGGGCTCTGGGGCCAACGTCCTGACTTTC. It codes for CACLRGSGANVLTF.

The chain combines TRBV27 with TRBJ2-7; TRBD2 matches 9 bases. V dropped 6 bases and J dropped 1; count of bases not matched to a gene: 7. The CDR3 is made up of 15 amino acids. Germline CDR1 is MNHEY and CDR2 is SMNVEV (reference sequence). For the CDR3, the DNA is TGTGCCAGCAGCCTGAGGACTAGCGCGTCCTACGAGCAGTACTTC. Translation: CASSLRTSASYEQYF.

This chain uses TRBV11-2 with TRBJ2-1, with D perhaps assigned TRBD1 or TRBD2 (5 bases each). Deletions cut 2 bases from V and 7 bases from J, with 27 bases between. CDR1 and CDR2 (germline): SGHAT, FQNNGV. There are 19 residues in the CDR3. CDR3 loop: CASSLYGPRPRGVLNEQFF. The CDR3, as DNA: TGTGCCAGCAGCTTATATGGCCCTCGACCCCGAGGGGTCTTAAATGAGCAGTTCTTC.

J is TRBJ2-1 and V is TRBV29-1; 10 nucleotides line up with TRBD2. The CDR3 runs to 16 residues. V shed 5 bases and J 0 bases; nucleotides not matched to a gene: 7. The germline CDR1 and CDR2 sequences are SQVTM and ANQGSEA. CDR3 protein: CSVTTSGTFSYNEQFF. The DNA of the CDR3 is TGCAGCGTTACCACTAGCGGGACTTTCTCCTACAATGAGCAGTTCTTC.